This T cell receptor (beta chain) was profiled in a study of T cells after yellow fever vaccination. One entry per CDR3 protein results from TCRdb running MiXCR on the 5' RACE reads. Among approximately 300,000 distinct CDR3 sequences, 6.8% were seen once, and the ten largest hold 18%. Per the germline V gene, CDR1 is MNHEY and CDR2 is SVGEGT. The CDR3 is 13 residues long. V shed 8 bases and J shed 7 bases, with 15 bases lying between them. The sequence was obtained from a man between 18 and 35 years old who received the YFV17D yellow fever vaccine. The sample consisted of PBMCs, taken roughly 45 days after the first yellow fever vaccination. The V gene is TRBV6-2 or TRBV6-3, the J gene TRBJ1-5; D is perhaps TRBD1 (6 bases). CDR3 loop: CASSSRGSQPQHF. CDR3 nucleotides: TGTGCCAGCTCTTCTAGGGGGAGCCAGCCCCAGCATTTT.